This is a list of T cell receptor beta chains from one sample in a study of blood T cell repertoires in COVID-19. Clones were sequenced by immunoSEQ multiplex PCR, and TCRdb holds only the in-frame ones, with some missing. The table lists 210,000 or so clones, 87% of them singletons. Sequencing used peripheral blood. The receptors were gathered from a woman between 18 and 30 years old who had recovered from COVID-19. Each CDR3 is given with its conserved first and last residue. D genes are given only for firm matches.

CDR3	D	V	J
CASSYSASGIRADTQYF	TRBD2	TRBV6-2/TRBV6-3	TRBJ2-3
CASSPEDRSTDTQYF	NA	TRBV5-4	TRBJ2-3
CASSQRLPGLAGGTGELFF	TRBD2	TRBV4-1	TRBJ2-2
CASSLHVRGLNYEQYF	TRBD2	TRBV7-3	TRBJ2-7
CASSPAGAYNEQFF	TRBD2	TRBV18	TRBJ2-1
CASSIRLAGGPGELFF	TRBD2	TRBV19	TRBJ2-2
CAWSSSRLAGVRDTQYF	TRBD2	TRBV30	TRBJ2-3
CASSSLPTGLNQPQHF	NA	TRBV19	TRBJ1-5
CASSPWDRGNTEAFF	TRBD1	TRBV4-3	TRBJ1-1
CASSLGLVYEQYF	TRBD2	TRBV19	TRBJ2-7
CASIQGVREKLFF	TRBD1	TRBV2	TRBJ1-4
CASSDRVNQPQHF	TRBD1	TRBV27	TRBJ1-5
CASSEDRGALGYGYTF	NA	TRBV2	TRBJ1-2
CASSYAGRTETQYF	NA	TRBV6-2/TRBV6-3	TRBJ2-5
CASSQRGNTDTQYF	NA	TRBV3-1/TRBV3-2	TRBJ2-3
CASSLTKRLQGTWQPQHF	NA	TRBV5-6	TRBJ1-5
CASREAGTTPGYGYTF	NA	TRBV19	TRBJ1-2
CASSQQYRGRTEAFF	TRBD1	TRBV14	TRBJ1-1
CASGWSTYTEAFF	NA	TRBV12-5	TRBJ1-1
CASSFRTGASGYTF	TRBD1	TRBV27	TRBJ1-2
CASSEGHTGELFF	NA	TRBV2	TRBJ2-2
CSASGGRSSYNEQFF	TRBD2	TRBV20-1	TRBJ2-1
CASSYSGIETQYF	NA	TRBV6-5	TRBJ2-5
CASSLGGNYGYTF	NA	TRBV5-6	TRBJ1-2
CASSDRTGGGNQPQHF	TRBD1	TRBV6-4	TRBJ1-5
CASSSGQGAFNEAFF	TRBD1	TRBV3-1/TRBV3-2	TRBJ1-1
CATSDFTDTTDTQYF	NA	TRBV24-1	TRBJ2-3
CASSRGTGNTEAFF	TRBD1	TRBV3-1/TRBV3-2	TRBJ1-1
CASRGASGYNEQFF	NA	TRBV6-5	TRBJ2-1
CASSQAYTGELFF	NA	TRBV3-1/TRBV3-2	TRBJ2-2
CATKRGLGNQPQHF	TRBD1	TRBV11-3	TRBJ1-5
CASSQDTSGSFYEQYF	TRBD2	TRBV4-1	TRBJ2-7
CASSYWTSGRFEQFF	TRBD2	TRBV6-5	TRBJ2-1